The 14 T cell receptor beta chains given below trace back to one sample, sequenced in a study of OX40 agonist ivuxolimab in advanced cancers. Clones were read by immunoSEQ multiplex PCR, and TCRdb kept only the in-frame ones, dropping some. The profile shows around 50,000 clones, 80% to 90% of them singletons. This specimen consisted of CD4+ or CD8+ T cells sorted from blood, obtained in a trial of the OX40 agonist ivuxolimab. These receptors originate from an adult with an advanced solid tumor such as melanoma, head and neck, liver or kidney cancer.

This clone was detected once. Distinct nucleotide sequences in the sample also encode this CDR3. The CDR3 DNA sequence: TGTGCCAGCAGACCCGGGTCAGAACAGCCCCAGCATTTT. Amino acid sequence: CASRPGSEQPQHF. This chain joins TRBV28 and TRBJ1-5; D gene uncertain. This CDR3 comprises 13 residues. Germline V CDR1 and CDR2: MDHEN, SYDVKM. The V end lost 6 bases, the J end lost 7 bases, and 13 bases lay between the germline ends.

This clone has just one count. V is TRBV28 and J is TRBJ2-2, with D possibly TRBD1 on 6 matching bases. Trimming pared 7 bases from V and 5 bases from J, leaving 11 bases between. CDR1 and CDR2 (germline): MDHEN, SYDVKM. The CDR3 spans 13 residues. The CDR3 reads CASMNRVTGELFF. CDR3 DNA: TGTGCCAGCATGAACAGGGTTACCGGGGAGCTGTTTTTT.

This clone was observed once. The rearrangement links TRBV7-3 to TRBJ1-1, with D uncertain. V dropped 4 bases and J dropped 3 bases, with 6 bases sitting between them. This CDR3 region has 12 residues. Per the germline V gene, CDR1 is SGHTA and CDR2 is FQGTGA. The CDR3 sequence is CASSSEHTEAFF. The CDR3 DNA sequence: TGTGCCAGCAGCTCGGAGCACACTGAAGCTTTCTTT.

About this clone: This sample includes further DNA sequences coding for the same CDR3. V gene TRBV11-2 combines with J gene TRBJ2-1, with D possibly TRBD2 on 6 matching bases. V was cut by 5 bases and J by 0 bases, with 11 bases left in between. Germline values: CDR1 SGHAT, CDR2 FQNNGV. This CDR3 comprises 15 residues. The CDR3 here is CASSLGGSSYNEQFF. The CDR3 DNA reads TGTGCCAGCAGCCTAGGAGGGAGCTCCTACAATGAGCAGTTCTTC.

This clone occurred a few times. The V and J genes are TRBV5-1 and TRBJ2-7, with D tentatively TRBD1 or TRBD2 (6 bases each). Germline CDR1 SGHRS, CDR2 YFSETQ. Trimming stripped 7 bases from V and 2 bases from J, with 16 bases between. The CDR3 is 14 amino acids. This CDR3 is CASGPGDSAYEQYF. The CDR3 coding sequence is TGCGCCAGCGGACCAGGGGACTCCGCCTACGAGCAGTACTTC.

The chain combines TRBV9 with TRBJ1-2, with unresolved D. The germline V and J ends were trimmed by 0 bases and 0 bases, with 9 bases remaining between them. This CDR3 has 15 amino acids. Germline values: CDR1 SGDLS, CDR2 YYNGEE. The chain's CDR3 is CASSVGFSANYGYTF. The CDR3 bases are TGTGCCAGCAGCGTAGGTTTTTCAGCTAACTATGGCTACACCTTC.

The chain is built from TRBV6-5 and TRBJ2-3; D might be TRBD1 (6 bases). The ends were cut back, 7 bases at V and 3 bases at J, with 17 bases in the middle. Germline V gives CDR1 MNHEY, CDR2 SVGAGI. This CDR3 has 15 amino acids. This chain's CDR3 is CASTLGTFSTDTQYF. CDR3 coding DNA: TGTGCCAGCACCCTAGGGACATTTTCTACAGATACGCAGTATTTT.

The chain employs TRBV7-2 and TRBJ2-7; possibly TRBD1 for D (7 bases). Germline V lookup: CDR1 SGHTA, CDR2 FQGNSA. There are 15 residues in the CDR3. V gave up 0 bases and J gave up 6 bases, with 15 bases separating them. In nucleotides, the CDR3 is TGTGCCAGCAGCTTAGCCCCGGCTCAGGGGGGCGAGCAGTACTTC. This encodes CASSLAPAQGGEQYF. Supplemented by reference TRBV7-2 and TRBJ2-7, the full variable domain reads GAGVSQSPSNKVTEKGKDVELRCDPISGHTALYWYRQSLGQGLEFLIYFQGNSAPDKSGLPSDRFSAERTGGSVSTLTIQRTQQEDSAVYLCASSLAPAQGGEQYFGPGTRLTVT.

CDR3 coding DNA: TGTGCCAGTGGTAACCTCTTCGTGGAGGTCCAGCCCCAGCATTTT. It is translated as CASGNLFVEVQPQHF. The V and J genes are TRBV19 and TRBJ1-5; D uncertain. The V end lost 8 bases, the J end lost 7 bases, and 21 bases lay between the germline ends. CDR1 is LNHDA and CDR2 is SQIVND in the germline V gene (reference sequence). CDR3 size: 15 residues.

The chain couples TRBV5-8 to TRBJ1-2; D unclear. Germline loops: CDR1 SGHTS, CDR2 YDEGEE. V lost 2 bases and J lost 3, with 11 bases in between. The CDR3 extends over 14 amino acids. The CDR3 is CASSLGLGDYGYTF. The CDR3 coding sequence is TGTGCCAGCAGCTTAGGTTTAGGCGACTATGGCTACACCTTC.

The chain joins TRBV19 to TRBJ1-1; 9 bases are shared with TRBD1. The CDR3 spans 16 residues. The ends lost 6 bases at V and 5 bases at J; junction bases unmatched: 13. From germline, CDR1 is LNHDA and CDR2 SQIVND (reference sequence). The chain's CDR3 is CASRGGTGMIQTEAFF. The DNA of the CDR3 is TGTGCCAGTAGGGGTGGGACAGGGATGATACAGACTGAAGCTTTCTTT.

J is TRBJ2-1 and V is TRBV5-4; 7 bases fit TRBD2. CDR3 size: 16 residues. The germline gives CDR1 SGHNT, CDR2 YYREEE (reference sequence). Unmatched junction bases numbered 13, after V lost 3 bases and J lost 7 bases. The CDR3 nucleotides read TGTGCCAGCAGCTCGGGACTATCTCTGTTGGGAAATGAGCAGTTCTTC. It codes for CASSSGLSLLGNEQFF.

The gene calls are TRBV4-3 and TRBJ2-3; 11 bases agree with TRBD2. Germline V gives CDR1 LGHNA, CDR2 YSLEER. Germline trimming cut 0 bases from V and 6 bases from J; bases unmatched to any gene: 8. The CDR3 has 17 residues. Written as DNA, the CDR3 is TGCGCCAGCAGCCAAGATGGGGGACTAGCGGCACGGGATACGCAGTATTTT. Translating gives CASSQDGGLAARDTQYF.

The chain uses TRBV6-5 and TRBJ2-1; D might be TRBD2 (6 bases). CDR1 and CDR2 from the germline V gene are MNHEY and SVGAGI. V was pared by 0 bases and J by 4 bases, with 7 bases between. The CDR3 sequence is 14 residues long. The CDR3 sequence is CASSYSRGYNEQFF. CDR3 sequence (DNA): TGTGCCAGCAGTTACTCGCGGGGATACAATGAGCAGTTCTTC.